A single sample gave rise to the 8 T cell receptor beta chains below, sequenced in a study of resident and recirculating memory T cells in vitiligo. Assay: immunoSEQ multiplex PCR; the TCRdb copy retains only in-frame clones and omits some. This table has more than 65,000 clones, approximately 90% appearing once. Sequenced sample: blood. The receptors derive from a male donor with vitiligo.

This clone was seen a few times. The rearrangement uses TRBV7-9 and TRBJ1-1; tentatively, D is TRBD1 (5 bases). The CDR3 is 11 residues long. The germline V gene encodes CDR1 SEHNR and CDR2 FQNEAQ (reference sequence). With 6 bases removed from V and 8 bases from J, the gap between germline ends came to 10 bases. CDR3 region: CASRRQREAFF. CDR3 DNA: TGTGCCAGCAGGCGACAGCGAGAAGCTTTCTTT. Using reference TRBV7-9 and TRBJ1-1 for the parts outside the CDR3, the full variable domain is DTGVSQNPRHKITKRGQNVTFRCDPISEHNRLYWYRQTLGQGPEFLTYFQNEAQLEKSRLLSDRFSAERPKGSFSTLEIQRTEQGDSAMYLCASRRQREAFFGQGTRLTVV.

The chain recombines TRBV5-6 with TRBJ2-5; 9 bases fit TRBD1. The end of the DNA aligns better with TRBJ2-7, so the J call may be wrong. The V gene's germline CDR1 is SGHDT and CDR2 YYEEEE. The CDR3 is 14 amino acids. In DNA form, the CDR3 reads TGTGCCAGCCGCGCCGGGACAGGGTCCTACGAGCAGTACTTC. Translation gives CASRAGTGSYEQYF.

A word on this clone: Other DNA sequences in the same sample also yield this CDR3. The chain is built from TRBV11-2 and TRBJ2-7, with 7 bases aligning to TRBD1. V gave up 5 bases and J gave up 1 base; unmatched junction bases: 5. The CDR3 consists of 14 residues. The V gene's germline CDR1 is SGHAT and CDR2 FQNNGV. The CDR3 sequence is CASSPDRVSYEQYF. The CDR3 region has the DNA TGTGCCAGCAGCCCAGACAGGGTGTCCTACGAGCAGTACTTC.

The chain is built from TRBV27 and TRBJ1-1; unclear D gene. There are 15 residues in the CDR3. V dropped 0 bases and J dropped 3 bases, with 11 bases sitting between them. CDR1 and CDR2 (germline): MNHEY, SMNVEV (reference sequence). The CDR3 coding sequence is TGTGCCAGCAGTTTATCTTCGGGGTCCGACACTGAAGCTTTCTTT. It is translated as CASSLSSGSDTEAFF.

The CDR3 sequence is CASSLGPFRGQVKNIQYF. The CDR3 DNA follows: TGCGCCAGCAGCTTGGGACCCTTTCGGGGACAGGTAAAAAACATTCAGTACTTC. The V and J genes are TRBV5-1 and TRBJ2-4, with 8 bases aligning to TRBD1. The CDR3 has 18 residues. V shed 0 bases and J 4 bases; nucleotides not matched to a gene: 12. Per the germline V gene, CDR1 is SGHRS and CDR2 is YFSETQ.

The chain couples TRBV2 to TRBJ1-1; D might be TRBD1 (5 bases). This CDR3 has 13 residues. V was clipped by 3 bases and J by 0 bases, with 5 bases between them. Germline V lookup: CDR1 SNHLY, CDR2 FYNNEI. CDR3: CASSEDMNTEAFF. The CDR3 region has the DNA TGTGCCAGCAGTGAGGACATGAACACTGAAGCTTTCTTT.

This clone showed up just once. This sequence joins TRBV5-1 and TRBJ2-5; 8 nucleotides match TRBD1. The V gene's germline CDR1 is SGHRS and CDR2 YFSETQ. Trimming took 4 bases from V and 4 from J; bases not matched to a gene: 6. The CDR3 sequence is 14 residues long. CDR3 residues: CASSPDRGGETQYF. In DNA, the CDR3 is TGCGCCAGCAGCCCCGACAGGGGAGGAGAGACCCAGTACTTC.

The CDR3 DNA follows: TGTGCCAGTGGACGGGGGGGAATCAATGAGCAGTTCTTC. Protein product: CASGRGGINEQFF. The chain couples TRBV19 to TRBJ2-1, with TRBD2 matching 8 bases. With V trimmed by 8 bases and J by 6 bases, 6 bases remained unmatched. The CDR3 covers 13 residues. Germline values: CDR1 LNHDA, CDR2 SQIVND (reference sequence).